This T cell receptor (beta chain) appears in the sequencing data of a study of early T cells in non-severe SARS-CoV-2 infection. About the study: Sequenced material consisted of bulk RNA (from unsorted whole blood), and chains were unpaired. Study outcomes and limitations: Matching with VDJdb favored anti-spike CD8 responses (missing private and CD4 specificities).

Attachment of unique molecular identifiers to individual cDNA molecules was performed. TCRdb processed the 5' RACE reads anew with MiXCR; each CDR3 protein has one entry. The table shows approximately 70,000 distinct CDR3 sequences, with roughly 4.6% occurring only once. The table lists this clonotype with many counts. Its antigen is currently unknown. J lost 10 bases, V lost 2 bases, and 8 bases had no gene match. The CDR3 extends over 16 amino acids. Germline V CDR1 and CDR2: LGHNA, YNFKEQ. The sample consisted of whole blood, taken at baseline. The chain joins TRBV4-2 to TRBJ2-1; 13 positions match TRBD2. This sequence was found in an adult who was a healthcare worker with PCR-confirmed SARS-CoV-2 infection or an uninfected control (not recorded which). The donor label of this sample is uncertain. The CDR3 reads CASSQTLEGLAGEQFF. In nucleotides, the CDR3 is TGTGCCAGCAGCCAAACCCTGGAGGGACTAGCGGGGGAGCAGTTCTTC.